A selection of T cell receptor beta chains follows, all from one sample in a study of blood T cell repertoires in COVID-19. Assay used: immunoSEQ multiplex PCR; TCRdb lists only in-frame clones, some missing. The data show 150,000 to 250,000 clones, roughly four fifths seen once. Input material: PBMCs or T cells enriched from blood (not recorded which). The receptors stem from a man between 35 and 55 years old who had recovered from COVID-19. The CDR3 runs from the conserved cysteine through the conserved F or W. The order of the fields is V gene, clone size, D gene, J gene, CDR3 protein, CDR3 DNA. The D gene is left open where the match is weak. The size of a clone is reported for some rows only, either as once, few or many, or as a class for expanded clones.

V gene: TRBV5-6; clone size: NA; D gene: TRBD1; J gene: TRBJ1-2; CDR3 protein: CASSSRTGVDYGYTF; CDR3 DNA: TGTGCCAGCAGCTCGCGGACAGGGGTGGACTATGGCTACACCTTC
V gene: TRBV15; clone size: NA; D gene: NA; J gene: TRBJ2-5; CDR3 protein: CATSREATETQYF; CDR3 DNA: TGTGCCACCAGCAGAGAGGCCACGGAGACCCAGTACTTC
V gene: TRBV6-5; clone size: NA; D gene: NA; J gene: TRBJ1-1; CDR3 protein: CASSYGAPGGSEAFF; CDR3 DNA: TGTGCCAGCAGTTACGGGGCACCAGGAGGGTCTGAAGCTTTCTTT
V gene: TRBV28; clone size: NA; D gene: NA; J gene: TRBJ1-4; CDR3 protein: CASSFPSFSPTEINEKLFF; CDR3 DNA: TGTGCCAGCAGTTTCCCGTCTTTCTCCCCGACAGAGATCAATGAAAAACTGTTTTTT
V gene: TRBV5-1; clone size: NA; D gene: TRBD1; J gene: TRBJ1-5; CDR3 protein: CASSLGQGDQPQHF; CDR3 DNA: TGCGCCAGCAGCTTAGGACAGGGCGATCAGCCCCAGCATTTT
V gene: TRBV7-8; clone size: few; D gene: TRBD1; J gene: TRBJ2-5; CDR3 protein: CASSFDRGETQYF; CDR3 DNA: TGTGCCAGCAGCTTCGACAGGGGGGAGACCCAGTACTTC
V gene: TRBV6-2/TRBV6-3; clone size: many; D gene: TRBD2; J gene: TRBJ2-5; CDR3 protein: CASSLGLAVFQETQYF; CDR3 DNA: TGTGCCAGCAGTTTGGGACTAGCGGTGTTCCAAGAGACCCAGTACTTC
V gene: TRBV19; clone size: once; D gene: NA; J gene: TRBJ1-1; CDR3 protein: CASSILGRQTEAFF; CDR3 DNA: TGTGCCAGTAGTATTCTGGGGAGACAAACTGAAGCTTTCTTT
V gene: TRBV18; clone size: NA; D gene: TRBD1; J gene: TRBJ1-5; CDR3 protein: CASSPSRYRGMGDQPQHF; CDR3 DNA: TGTGCCAGCTCACCATCGAGGTACAGGGGTATGGGGGATCAGCCCCAGCATTTT
V gene: TRBV7-2; clone size: NA; D gene: NA; J gene: TRBJ2-1; CDR3 protein: CASSQSGYTYNEQFF; CDR3 DNA: TGTGCCAGCAGCCAAAGCGGGTACACCTACAATGAGCAGTTCTTC
V gene: TRBV7-9; clone size: few; D gene: TRBD1; J gene: TRBJ2-2; CDR3 protein: CASTFSPGGGTGELFF; CDR3 DNA: TGTGCCAGCACCTTCTCGCCAGGGGGCGGCACCGGGGAGCTGTTTTTT
V gene: TRBV4-3; clone size: NA; D gene: NA; J gene: TRBJ2-1; CDR3 protein: CASSPTSSNEQFF; CDR3 DNA: TGCGCCAGCAGCCCCACTAGTTCCAATGAGCAGTTCTTC
V gene: TRBV7-9; clone size: NA; D gene: TRBD1; J gene: TRBJ1-1; CDR3 protein: CASSPWDRGDTEAFF; CDR3 DNA: TGTGCCAGCAGCCCATGGGACAGGGGAGACACTGAAGCTTTCTTT
V gene: TRBV3-1/TRBV3-2; clone size: NA; D gene: TRBD2; J gene: TRBJ2-1; CDR3 protein: CASSQERTSGRSREQFF; CDR3 DNA: TGTGCCAGCAGCCAAGAGAGGACTAGCGGGAGATCGCGTGAGCAGTTCTTC
V gene: TRBV7-2; clone size: NA; D gene: TRBD1; J gene: TRBJ1-2; CDR3 protein: CASSSQGGLYGYTF; CDR3 DNA: TGTGCCAGCAGCTCCCAGGGGGGCCTCTATGGCTACACCTTC
V gene: TRBV5-6; clone size: once; D gene: TRBD2; J gene: TRBJ2-5; CDR3 protein: CASSAGGTFETQYF; CDR3 DNA: TGTGCCAGCAGCGCGGGGGGAACGTTTGAGACCCAGTACTTC
V gene: TRBV18; clone size: NA; D gene: NA; J gene: TRBJ1-3; CDR3 protein: CASSHDLSGNTIYF; CDR3 DNA: TGTGCCAGCTCACACGACTTGTCTGGAAACACCATATATTTT
V gene: TRBV29-1; clone size: few; D gene: TRBD2; J gene: TRBJ2-2; CDR3 protein: CSVGALAGGPSTGELFF; CDR3 DNA: TGCAGCGTTGGGGCGCTAGCGGGAGGGCCGAGCACCGGGGAGCTGTTTTTT
V gene: TRBV6-2/TRBV6-3; clone size: NA; D gene: TRBD1; J gene: TRBJ2-6; CDR3 protein: CASSNRDRGFGANVLTF; CDR3 DNA: TGTGCCAGCAGTAACCGGGACAGGGGGTTTGGGGCCAACGTCCTGACTTTC
V gene: TRBV18; clone size: NA; D gene: NA; J gene: TRBJ1-5; CDR3 protein: CASSSGPNQPQHF; CDR3 DNA: TGTGCCAGCTCATCCGGTCCTAATCAGCCCCAGCATTTT
V gene: TRBV5-1; clone size: NA; D gene: NA; J gene: TRBJ1-1; CDR3 protein: CASSLSGVNTEAFF; CDR3 DNA: TGCGCCAGCAGCTTGTCAGGGGTGAACACTGAAGCTTTCTTT
V gene: TRBV5-4; clone size: NA; D gene: NA; J gene: TRBJ1-3; CDR3 protein: CASSLGGGLKENTIYF; CDR3 DNA: TGTGCCAGCAGCTTGGGTGGGGGCTTGAAGGAAAACACCATATATTTT
V gene: TRBV2; clone size: NA; D gene: NA; J gene: TRBJ1-6; CDR3 protein: CASSAGSVGFLRSPLHF; CDR3 DNA: TGTGCCAGCAGTGCAGGGTCGGTGGGATTTCTTCGTTCACCCCTCCACTTT
V gene: TRBV5-1; clone size: NA; D gene: NA; J gene: TRBJ2-1; CDR3 protein: CASSFGVDPRGEQFF; CDR3 DNA: TGCGCCAGCAGCTTCGGGGTGGACCCCCGGGGGGAGCAGTTCTTC
V gene: TRBV3-1/TRBV3-2; clone size: NA; D gene: NA; J gene: TRBJ2-2; CDR3 protein: CASSQDYSGATGELFF; CDR3 DNA: TGTGCCAGCAGCCAAGATTATAGCGGAGCCACCGGGGAGCTGTTTTTT
V gene: TRBV7-9; clone size: NA; D gene: NA; J gene: TRBJ2-3; CDR3 protein: CASSRSGTDTQYF; CDR3 DNA: TGTGCCAGCAGCCGTAGCGGCACAGATACGCAGTATTTT
V gene: TRBV19; clone size: NA; D gene: NA; J gene: TRBJ2-7; CDR3 protein: CASSRDTLYEQYF; CDR3 DNA: TGTGCCAGTAGTCGAGACACCCTCTACGAGCAGTACTTC
V gene: TRBV5-1; clone size: NA; D gene: TRBD1; J gene: TRBJ2-5; CDR3 protein: CASSLLGTGIVETQYF; CDR3 DNA: TGCGCCAGCAGCTTGCTAGGGACAGGGATTGTGGAGACCCAGTACTTC
V gene: TRBV19; clone size: few; D gene: TRBD1; J gene: TRBJ1-2; CDR3 protein: CASSIDLRTGISYGYTF; CDR3 DNA: TGTGCCAGTAGTATAGACCTCCGGACAGGGATTTCCTATGGCTACACCTTC
V gene: TRBV6-4; clone size: once; D gene: NA; J gene: TRBJ2-1; CDR3 protein: CASSEVGSLNQFF; CDR3 DNA: TGTGCCAGCAGTGAAGTCGGGAGTCTCAATCAGTTCTTC
V gene: TRBV9; clone size: NA; D gene: TRBD2; J gene: TRBJ2-5; CDR3 protein: CASSVSSLLAGGPGETQYF; CDR3 DNA: TGTGCCAGCAGCGTATCCAGTCTTTTAGCGGGAGGGCCGGGAGAGACCCAGTACTTC
V gene: TRBV7-2; clone size: NA; D gene: NA; J gene: TRBJ1-1; CDR3 protein: CASSELLTEAFF; CDR3 DNA: TGTGCCAGCAGCGAACTCCTCACTGAAGCTTTCTTT
V gene: TRBV7-2; clone size: NA; D gene: NA; J gene: TRBJ1-1; CDR3 protein: CASSLVSVADTEAFF; CDR3 DNA: TGTGCCAGCAGCTTAGTTTCGGTGGCGGACACTGAAGCTTTCTTT
V gene: TRBV5-1; clone size: once; D gene: TRBD2; J gene: TRBJ2-1; CDR3 protein: CASSSPLAGGFYNEQFF; CDR3 DNA: TGCGCCAGCAGCTCCCCATTAGCGGGAGGGTTTTACAATGAGCAGTTCTTC
V gene: TRBV18; clone size: NA; D gene: TRBD1; J gene: TRBJ1-2; CDR3 protein: CASSSGQGAEGYTF; CDR3 DNA: TGTGCCAGCTCATCGGGACAGGGGGCGGAAGGCTACACCTTC
V gene: TRBV9; clone size: NA; D gene: TRBD1; J gene: TRBJ1-2; CDR3 protein: CASSPGTDYGYTF; CDR3 DNA: TGTGCCAGCAGCCCAGGGACAGACTATGGCTACACCTTC
V gene: TRBV6-6; clone size: NA; D gene: NA; J gene: TRBJ2-2; CDR3 protein: CASHTGVSAGELFF; CDR3 DNA: TGTGCCAGCCATACGGGAGTATCGGCCGGGGAGCTGTTTTTT
V gene: TRBV28; clone size: once; D gene: TRBD2; J gene: TRBJ2-7; CDR3 protein: CASSLAGVSYEQYF; CDR3 DNA: TGTGCCAGCAGTCTAGCGGGAGTCTCCTACGAGCAGTACTTC
V gene: TRBV2; clone size: NA; D gene: TRBD2; J gene: TRBJ2-1; CDR3 protein: CASRTTSGNDAHSYNEQFF; CDR3 DNA: TGTGCCAGCAGGACTACTAGCGGGAACGATGCCCACTCCTACAATGAGCAGTTCTTC
V gene: TRBV10-3; clone size: NA; D gene: TRBD1; J gene: TRBJ2-2; CDR3 protein: CAIAGTANTGELFF; CDR3 DNA: TGTGCCATCGCAGGGACAGCGAACACCGGGGAGCTGTTTTTT
V gene: TRBV29-1; clone size: once; D gene: TRBD1; J gene: TRBJ2-7; CDR3 protein: CSVTGTGIYEQYF; CDR3 DNA: TGCAGCGTCACCGGGACAGGAATTTACGAGCAGTACTTC
V gene: TRBV5-4; clone size: NA; D gene: NA; J gene: TRBJ2-3; CDR3 protein: CASSQFLPSTSTDTQYF; CDR3 DNA: TGTGCCAGCAGCCAATTCCTACCTTCCACTTCCACAGATACGCAGTATTTT
V gene: TRBV9; clone size: NA; D gene: NA; J gene: TRBJ2-7; CDR3 protein: CASSINSSPDYEQYF; CDR3 DNA: TGTGCCAGCAGCATTAACAGCTCACCCGACTACGAGCAGTACTTC
V gene: TRBV2; clone size: NA; D gene: NA; J gene: TRBJ1-1; CDR3 protein: CASKYSNTEAFF; CDR3 DNA: TGTGCCAGCAAATACAGTAACACTGAAGCTTTCTTT
V gene: TRBV5-6; clone size: NA; D gene: TRBD2; J gene: TRBJ2-3; CDR3 protein: CASSVPGLALTDTQYF; CDR3 DNA: TGTGCCAGCAGCGTACCGGGACTAGCGTTAACAGATACGCAGTATTTT
V gene: TRBV7-2; clone size: once; D gene: NA; J gene: TRBJ2-6; CDR3 protein: CASSTQASGSSGANVLTF; CDR3 DNA: TGTGCCAGCAGCACCCAGGCGTCCGGTTCTTCTGGGGCCAACGTCCTGACTTTC
V gene: TRBV14; clone size: NA; D gene: TRBD1; J gene: TRBJ1-2; CDR3 protein: CASSLAGTAPGNYGYTF; CDR3 DNA: TGTGCCAGCAGCCTGGCCGGGACAGCTCCAGGAAACTATGGCTACACCTTC
V gene: TRBV9; clone size: NA; D gene: NA; J gene: TRBJ1-2; CDR3 protein: CASSVDSNYGYTF; CDR3 DNA: TGTGCCAGCAGCGTAGACTCTAACTATGGCTACACCTTC
V gene: TRBV6-4; clone size: NA; D gene: NA; J gene: TRBJ2-2; CDR3 protein: CASRKGQNTGELFF; CDR3 DNA: TGTGCCAGCAGGAAAGGACAGAACACCGGGGAGCTGTTTTTT
V gene: TRBV2; clone size: once; D gene: TRBD2; J gene: TRBJ2-1; CDR3 protein: CASRKREGMDEQFF; CDR3 DNA: TGTGCCAGCAGAAAGCGGGAGGGAATGGATGAGCAGTTCTTC
V gene: TRBV6-2/TRBV6-3; clone size: NA; D gene: TRBD2; J gene: TRBJ2-1; CDR3 protein: CASSYPETGTSGRVYNEQFF; CDR3 DNA: TGTGCCAGCAGTTACCCGGAGACAGGGACTAGCGGGAGGGTATACAATGAGCAGTTCTTC
V gene: TRBV10-1; clone size: NA; D gene: TRBD1; J gene: TRBJ2-3; CDR3 protein: CASSTGTGANTQYF; CDR3 DNA: TGCGCCAGCAGCACCGGGACAGGGGCAAATACGCAGTATTTT
V gene: TRBV3-1/TRBV3-2; clone size: once; D gene: TRBD1; J gene: TRBJ1-6; CDR3 protein: CATGQGRKGSPLHF; CDR3 DNA: TGTGCCACCGGACAGGGCAGAAAAGGTTCACCCCTCCACTTT